This TCR beta chain was captured by sequencing in a study of blood T cell repertoires in COVID-19 (dated by TCRdb to 2018 to 2021). Background on the whole study: The collaborator samples originated in the United States, Italy and Spain and spanned the acute and convalescent phases of COVID-19. The samples were drawn from two sources: the first 160 participants of the ongoing ImmuneRACE study, and 1,000 to 1,500 subjects contributed by 6 global collaborators. The dataset comprised deeply sampled blood TCRbeta repertoires from subjects exposed to, actively infected with, or recovered from COVID-19. A de-identified subject ID, COVID-19 status, age in years and sex were almost always included in the sample metadata. Where available, HLA class I and class II types were obtained from metadata supplied by the sample provider rather than from assay-based typing. The prospective study material was composed of cDNA or gDNA derived from T cells, B-cell-depleted T cells, or PBMCs. A freely available public database, intended as a resource for researchers studying the immune response to SARS-CoV-2, is where the repertoires were released.

Trimming accounts for 3 bases at V and 8 bases at J, while the number of junction bases matched to no gene is 6. From the cysteine up to the phenylalanine, the CDR3 has a length of 15 residues. Only CDR3 DNA is held: 45 bases, read in frame from base 1. Based on the germline V gene, the CDR1 and CDR2 sequences are KGHSH and LQKENI. TCRbeta CDR3 regions were amplified from genomic DNA by means of the immunoSEQ Assay, a bias-controlled multiplex PCR. The authors' analysis ran thus. Within the assay, amplification of reference gene primers was used to estimate how many nucleated cells each sample contained. To quantify the absolute abundance of each unique TCRbeta CDR3 rearrangement, sequence reads were collapsed and filtered. For each sample, productive Simpson clonality was calculated as the square root of Simpson's diversity index over productive rearrangements. TCRdb retrieved this table from immuneACCESS and kept in-frame rearrangements only. Not all clones are present; in checked studies, unresolved V genes account for under half, and no reason is known for the remainder. V, J and clone size are taken as reported in that table, and D and trimming were inferred from the DNA itself. This sample gives approximately 100,000 clones in total; 84% of them show up just once. The top ten constitute approximately 7% of the sample.

Paper-wide results and their limitations: The amount of clinical and demographic metadata varied by source and participant and was provided uncurated.

Collaborating institutions collected whole blood in K2EDTA tubes following their own protocols. For TCRbeta analysis, collaborator samples were shipped as frozen whole blood, as isolated PBMCs, or as DNA extracted from either sample type. On this clone: The antigen this receptor binds is unknown. Within one base of it there is no much larger clone, and no base qualities were kept.

The rearrangement joined TRBV18 to TRBJ2-1, with 11 central nucleotides matching TRBD1. Sequenced: peripheral blood. The clonotype comes from a woman aged 50 to 60 with acute or convalescent COVID-19. The nucleotide sequence is given as TGTGCCAGCTCACCTAGGACAGGGGGCACGGATGAGCAGTTCTTC. Its translation reads: CASSPRTGGTDEQFF.